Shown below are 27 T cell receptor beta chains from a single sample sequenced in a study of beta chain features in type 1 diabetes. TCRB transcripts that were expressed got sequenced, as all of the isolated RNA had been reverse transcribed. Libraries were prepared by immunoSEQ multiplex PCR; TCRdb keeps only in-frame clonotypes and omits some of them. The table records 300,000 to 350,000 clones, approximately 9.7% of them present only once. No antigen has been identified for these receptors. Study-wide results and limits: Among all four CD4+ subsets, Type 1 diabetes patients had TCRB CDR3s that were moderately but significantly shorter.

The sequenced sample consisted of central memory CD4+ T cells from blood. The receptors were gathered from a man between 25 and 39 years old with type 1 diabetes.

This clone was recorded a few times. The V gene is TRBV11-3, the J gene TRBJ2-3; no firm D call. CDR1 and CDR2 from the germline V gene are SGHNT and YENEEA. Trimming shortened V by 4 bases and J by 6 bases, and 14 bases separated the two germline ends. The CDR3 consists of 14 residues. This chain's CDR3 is CASSSTKSADTQYF. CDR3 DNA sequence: TGTGCCAGCAGCTCAACCAAATCAGCCGATACGCAGTATTTT. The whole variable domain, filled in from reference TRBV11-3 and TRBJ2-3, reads EAGVVQSPRYKIIEKKQPVAFWCNPISGHNTLYWYLQNLGQGPELLIRYENEEAVDDSQLPKDRFSAERLKGVDSTLKIQPAELGDSAVYLCASSSTKSADTQYFGPGTRLTVL.

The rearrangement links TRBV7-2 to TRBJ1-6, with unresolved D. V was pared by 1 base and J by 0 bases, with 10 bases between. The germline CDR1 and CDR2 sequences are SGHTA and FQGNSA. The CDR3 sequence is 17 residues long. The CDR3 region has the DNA TGTGCCAGCAGCTTAGAACAACCCTACTCCTATAATTCACCCCTCCACTTT. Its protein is CASSLEQPYSYNSPLHF.

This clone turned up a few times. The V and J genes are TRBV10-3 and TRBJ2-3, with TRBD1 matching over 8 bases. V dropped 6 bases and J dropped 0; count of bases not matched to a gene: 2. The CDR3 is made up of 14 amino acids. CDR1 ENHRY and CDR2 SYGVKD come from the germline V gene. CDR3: CAISRDRSTDTQYF. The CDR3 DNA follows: TGTGCCATCAGCCGGGACAGGAGCACAGATACGCAGTATTTT.

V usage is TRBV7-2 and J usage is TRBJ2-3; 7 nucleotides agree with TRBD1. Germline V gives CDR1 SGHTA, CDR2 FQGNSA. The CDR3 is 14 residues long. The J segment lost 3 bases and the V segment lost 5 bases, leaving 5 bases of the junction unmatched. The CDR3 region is CASSQGVETDTQYF. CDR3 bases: TGTGCCAGCAGCCAGGGGGTGGAGACAGATACGCAGTATTTT. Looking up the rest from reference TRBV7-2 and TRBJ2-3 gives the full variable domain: GAGVSQSPSNKVTEKGKDVELRCDPISGHTALYWYRQSLGQGLEFLIYFQGNSAPDKSGLPSDRFSAERTGGSVSTLTIQRTQQEDSAVYLCASSQGVETDTQYFGPGTRLTVL.

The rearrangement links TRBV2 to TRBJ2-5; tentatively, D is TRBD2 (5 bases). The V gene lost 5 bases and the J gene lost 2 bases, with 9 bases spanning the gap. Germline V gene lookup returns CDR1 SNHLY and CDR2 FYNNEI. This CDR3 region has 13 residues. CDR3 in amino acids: CASSRSGQETQYF. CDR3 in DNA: TGTGCCAGCAGTAGGTCGGGGCAAGAGACCCAGTACTTC.

CDR3 loop: CASSVTGQRTEAFF. The CDR3 bases are TGTGCCAGCAGTGTCACAGGGCAACGGACTGAAGCTTTCTTT. This chain joins TRBV6-5 and TRBJ1-1; D is perhaps TRBD1 (6 bases). V dropped 5 bases and J dropped 5 bases, with 15 bases sitting between them. Germline loops: CDR1 MNHEY, CDR2 SVGAGI. This CDR3 has 14 residues.

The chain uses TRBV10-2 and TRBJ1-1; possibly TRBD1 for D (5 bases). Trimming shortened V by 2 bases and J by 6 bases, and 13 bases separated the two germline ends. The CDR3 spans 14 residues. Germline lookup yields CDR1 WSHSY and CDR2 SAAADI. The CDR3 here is CASSEESGGAEAFF. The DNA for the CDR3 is TGCGCCAGCAGTGAGGAGTCCGGGGGAGCTGAAGCTTTCTTT.

The CDR3 bases are TGTGCCAGCTCAAAGGACAGGTCGGGCAATCAGCCCCAGCATTTT. Protein sequence: CASSKDRSGNQPQHF. The chain carries TRBV18 and TRBJ1-5; 7 nucleotides line up with TRBD1. Trimming at V came to 5 bases and at J to 2 bases, leaving 6 bases not matched to a gene. From germline, CDR1 is KGHSH and CDR2 LQKENI. This CDR3 is built from 15 residues.

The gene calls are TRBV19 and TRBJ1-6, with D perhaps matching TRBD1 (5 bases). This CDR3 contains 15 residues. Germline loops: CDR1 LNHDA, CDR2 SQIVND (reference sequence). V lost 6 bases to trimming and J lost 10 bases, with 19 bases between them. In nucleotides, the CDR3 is TGTGCCAGTAGGGCACCCGGGGTACGGGACTCACCCCTCCACTTT. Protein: CASRAPGVRDSPLHF. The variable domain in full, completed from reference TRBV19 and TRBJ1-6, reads DGGITQSPKYLFRKEGQNVTLSCEQNLNHDAMYWYRQDPGQGLRLIYYSQIVNDFQKGDIAEGYSVSREKKESFPLTVTSAQKNPTAFYLCASRAPGVRDSPLHFGNGTRLTVT.

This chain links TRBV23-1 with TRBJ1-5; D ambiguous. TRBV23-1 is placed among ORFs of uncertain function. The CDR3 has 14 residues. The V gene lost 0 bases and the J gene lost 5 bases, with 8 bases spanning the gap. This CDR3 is CASSQSGRDQPQHF. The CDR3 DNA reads TGCGCCAGCAGTCAATCGGGCCGGGATCAGCCCCAGCATTTT.

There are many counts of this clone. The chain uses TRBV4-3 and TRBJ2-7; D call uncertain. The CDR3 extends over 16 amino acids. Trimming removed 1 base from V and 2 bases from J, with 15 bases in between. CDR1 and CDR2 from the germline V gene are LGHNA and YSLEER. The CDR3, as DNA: TGCGCCAGCAGCCAAGCCCTCGGCGCATCTGCCTACGAGCAGTACTTC. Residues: CASSQALGASAYEQYF.

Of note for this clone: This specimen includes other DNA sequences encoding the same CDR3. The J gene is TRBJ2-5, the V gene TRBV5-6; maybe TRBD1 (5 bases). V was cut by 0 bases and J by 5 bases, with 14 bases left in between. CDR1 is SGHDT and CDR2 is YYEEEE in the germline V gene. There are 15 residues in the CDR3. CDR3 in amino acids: CASSLGQGPQETQYF. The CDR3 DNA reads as TGTGCCAGCAGCTTGGGTCAGGGCCCGCAGGAGACCCAGTACTTC.

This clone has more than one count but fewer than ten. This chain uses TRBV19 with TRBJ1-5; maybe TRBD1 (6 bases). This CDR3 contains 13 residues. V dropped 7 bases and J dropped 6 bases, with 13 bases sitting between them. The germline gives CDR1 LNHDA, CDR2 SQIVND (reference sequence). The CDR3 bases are TGTGCCAGTACCATACAGGGATCTCAGCCCCAGCATTTT. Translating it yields CASTIQGSQPQHF.

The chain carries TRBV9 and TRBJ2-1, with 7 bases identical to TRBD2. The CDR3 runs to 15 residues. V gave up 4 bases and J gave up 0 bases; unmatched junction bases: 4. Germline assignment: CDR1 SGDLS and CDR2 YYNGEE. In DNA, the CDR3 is TGTGCCAGCAGCCCCCGACTAGCCTCCTACAATGAGCAGTTCTTC. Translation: CASSPRLASYNEQFF.

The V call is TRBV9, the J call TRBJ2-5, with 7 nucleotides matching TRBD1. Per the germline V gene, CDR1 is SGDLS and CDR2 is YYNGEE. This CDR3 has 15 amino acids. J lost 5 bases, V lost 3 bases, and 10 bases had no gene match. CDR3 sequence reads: CASSAGDRRWETQYF. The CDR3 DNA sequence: TGTGCCAGCAGCGCCGGGGACAGAAGGTGGGAGACCCAGTACTTC.

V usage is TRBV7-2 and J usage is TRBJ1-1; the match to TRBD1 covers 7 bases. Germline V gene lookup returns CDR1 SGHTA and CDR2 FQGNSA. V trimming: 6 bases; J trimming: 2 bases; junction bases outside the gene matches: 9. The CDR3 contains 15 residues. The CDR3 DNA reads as TGTGCCAGCAGGACCTCGACAGGGTTTAACACTGAAGCTTTCTTT. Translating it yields CASRTSTGFNTEAFF.

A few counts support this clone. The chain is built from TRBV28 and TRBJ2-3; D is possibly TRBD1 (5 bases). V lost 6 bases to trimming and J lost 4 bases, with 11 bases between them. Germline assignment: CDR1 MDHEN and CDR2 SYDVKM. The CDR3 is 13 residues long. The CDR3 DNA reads TGTGCCAGCAGCCGCCAAGGGGCAGATACGCAGTATTTT. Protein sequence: CASSRQGADTQYF.

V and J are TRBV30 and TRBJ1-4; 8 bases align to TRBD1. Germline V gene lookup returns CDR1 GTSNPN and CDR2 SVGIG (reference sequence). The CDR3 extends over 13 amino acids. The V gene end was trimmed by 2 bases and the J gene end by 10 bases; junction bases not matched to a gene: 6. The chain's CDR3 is CAWSPGGWGKLFF. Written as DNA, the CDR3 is TGTGCCTGGAGTCCAGGGGGCTGGGGAAAACTGTTTTTT. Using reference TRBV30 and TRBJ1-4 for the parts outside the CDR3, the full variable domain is SQTIHQWPATLVQPVGSPLSLECTVEGTSNPNLYWYRQAAGRGLQLLFYSVGIGQISSEVPQNLSASRPQDRQFILSSKKLLLSDSGFYLCAWSPGGWGKLFFGSGTQLSVL.

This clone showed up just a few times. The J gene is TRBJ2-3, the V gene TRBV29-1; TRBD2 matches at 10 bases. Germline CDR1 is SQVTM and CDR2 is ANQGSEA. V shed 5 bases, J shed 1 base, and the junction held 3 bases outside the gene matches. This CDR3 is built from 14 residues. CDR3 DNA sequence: TGCAGCGTTACCAGCGGGGGGGGCACAGATACGCAGTATTTT. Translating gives CSVTSGGGTDTQYF.

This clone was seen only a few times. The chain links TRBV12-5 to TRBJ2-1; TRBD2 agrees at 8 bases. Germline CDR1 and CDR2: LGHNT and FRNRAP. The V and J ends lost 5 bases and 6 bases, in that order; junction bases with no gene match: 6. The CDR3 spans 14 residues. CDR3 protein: CASGALGGANEQFF. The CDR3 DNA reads TGTGCTAGTGGTGCTCTCGGGGGGGCCAATGAGCAGTTCTTC.

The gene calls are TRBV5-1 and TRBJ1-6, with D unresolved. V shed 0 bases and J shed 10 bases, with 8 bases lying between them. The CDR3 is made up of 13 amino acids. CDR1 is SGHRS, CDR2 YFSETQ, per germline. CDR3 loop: CASSLGYGSPLHF. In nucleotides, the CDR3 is TGCGCCAGCAGCTTGGGCTATGGGTCACCCCTCCACTTT.

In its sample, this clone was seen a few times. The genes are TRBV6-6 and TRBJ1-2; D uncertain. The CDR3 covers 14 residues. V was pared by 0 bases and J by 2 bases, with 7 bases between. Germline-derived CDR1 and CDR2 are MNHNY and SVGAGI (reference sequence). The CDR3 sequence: CASSYSEGNYGYTF. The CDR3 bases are TGTGCCAGCAGTTACTCGGAAGGAAACTATGGCTACACCTTC.

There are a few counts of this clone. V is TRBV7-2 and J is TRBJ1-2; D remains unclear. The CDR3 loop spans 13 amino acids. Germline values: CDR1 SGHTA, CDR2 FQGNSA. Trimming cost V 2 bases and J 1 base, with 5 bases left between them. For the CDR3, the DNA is TGTGCCAGCAGCTTACACAGTAACTATGGCTACACCTTC. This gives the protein CASSLHSNYGYTF.

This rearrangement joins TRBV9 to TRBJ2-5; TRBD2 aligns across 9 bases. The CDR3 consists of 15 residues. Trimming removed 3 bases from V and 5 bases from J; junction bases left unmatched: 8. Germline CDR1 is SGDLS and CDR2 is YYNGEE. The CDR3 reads CASSGAGLAKETQYF. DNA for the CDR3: TGTGCCAGCAGCGGAGCGGGACTAGCAAAGGAGACCCAGTACTTC.

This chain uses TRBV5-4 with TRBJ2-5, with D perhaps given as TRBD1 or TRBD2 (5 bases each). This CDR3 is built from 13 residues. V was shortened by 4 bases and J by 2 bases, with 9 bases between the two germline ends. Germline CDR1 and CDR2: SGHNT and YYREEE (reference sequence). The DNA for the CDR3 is TGTGCCAGCAGCGGGGACCAGCAAGAGACCCAGTACTTC. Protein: CASSGDQQETQYF.

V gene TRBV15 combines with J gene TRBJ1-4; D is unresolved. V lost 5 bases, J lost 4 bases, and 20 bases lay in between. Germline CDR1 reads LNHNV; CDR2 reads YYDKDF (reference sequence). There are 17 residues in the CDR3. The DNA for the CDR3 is TGTGCCACCAGCCGCCCCCTCAAAGGAGAGGATAATGAAAAACTGTTTTTT. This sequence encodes CATSRPLKGEDNEKLFF.

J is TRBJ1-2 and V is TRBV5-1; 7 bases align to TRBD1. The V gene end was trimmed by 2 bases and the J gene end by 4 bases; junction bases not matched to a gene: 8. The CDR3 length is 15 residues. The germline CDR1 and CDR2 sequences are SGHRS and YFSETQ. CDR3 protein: CASSLTQQGIYGYTF. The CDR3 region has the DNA TGCGCCAGCAGCTTAACTCAACAGGGGATCTATGGCTACACCTTC.